This TCR beta chain emerged from a study of neurological immune-mediated disorders. The study's findings and limits: None of the CDR3 amino acid sequences found in expanded clones was shared across subjects. This suggests that the TCR-beta repertoires were private in all groups.

TCRdb used MiXCR to reprocess the 5' RACE reads, holding one entry per CDR3 protein. The sample lists under 70,000 distinct CDR3 sequences; nearly 25% were seen once. This clonotype was recorded many times. The antigen is not known. Time point in this sample: technical triplicate 2. Trimming took off 5 bases at V and 0 bases at J, with 8 bases between the two ends. CDR3 length: 14 amino acids. CDR1 is MNHEY and CDR2 is SVGAGI in the germline V gene. The chain combines TRBV6-5 with TRBJ1-3; D ambiguous. Source material: PBMCs. The origin of this receptor is a man aged 55 to 70 with HTLV-1-associated myelopathy (HAM/TSP). The CDR3 DNA follows: TGTGCCAGCAGTACAAGTCCCTCTGGAAACACCATATATTTT. Translating it yields CASSTSPSGNTIYF.